The 20 T cell receptor beta chains in this list originate from one sample, sequenced in a study of blood T cell repertoires in COVID-19. The method was immunoSEQ multiplex PCR; TCRdb's version includes in-frame clones alone and lacks a portion of them. The repertoire consists of approximately 90,000 clones, with roughly 86% occurring once and the leading ten covering about a sixth. Specimen: peripheral blood. These receptors all stem from a human donor in a cohort sampled during active COVID-19.

This clone came up a few times. This chain joins TRBV5-1 and TRBJ1-2; 7 bases fit TRBD1. Per germline, CDR1 SGHRS and CDR2 YFSETQ. This CDR3 is built from 15 residues. Losses at the gene ends were 3 bases for V and 4 bases for J; bases not matched to a gene: 9. CDR3 nucleotides: TGCGCCAGCAGCTCCGATCCCGGGACAGCCTATGGCTACACCTTC. Protein sequence: CASSSDPGTAYGYTF.

The chain employs TRBV28 and TRBJ2-4, with 10 bases aligning to TRBD1. This CDR3 has 14 residues. Germline trimming cut 5 bases from V and 6 bases from J; bases unmatched to any gene: 4. CDR1 MDHEN and CDR2 SYDVKM come from the germline V gene. CDR3 residues: CASSAWDRGNIQYF. The CDR3 DNA is TGTGCCAGCAGTGCCTGGGACAGGGGAAACATTCAGTACTTC. Full variable domain (missing parts from reference TRBV28 and TRBJ2-4): DVKVTQSSRYLVKRTGEKVFLECVQDMDHENMFWYRQDPGLGLRLIYFSYDVKMKEKGDIPEGYSVSREKKERFSLILESASTNQTSMYLCASSAWDRGNIQYFGAGTRLSVL.

The chain joins TRBV7-3 to TRBJ2-1; TRBD1 is a possible D gene (6 bases). Germline V gene lookup returns CDR1 SGHTA and CDR2 FQGTGA. The CDR3 spans 15 residues. V lost 5 bases, J lost 2 bases, and 13 bases lay in between. Written as DNA, the CDR3 is TGTGCCAGCAGCCTACAGGACAGCGCCTACAATGAGCAGTTCTTC. Translating gives CASSLQDSAYNEQFF. Full variable domain (rest looked up from reference TRBV7-3 and TRBJ2-1): GAGVSQTPSNKVTEKGKYVELRCDPISGHTALYWYRQSLGQGPEFLIYFQGTGAADDSGLPNDRFFAVRPEGSVSTLKIQRTERGDSAVYLCASSLQDSAYNEQFFGPGTRLTVL.

This sequence joins TRBV5-1 and TRBJ2-7; 16 bases map to TRBD2. Looked up from germline, CDR1 is SGHRS and CDR2 is YFSETQ. The CDR3 spans 16 residues. V shed 2 bases and J 5 bases; nucleotides not matched to a gene: 4. This CDR3 is CASSFGTSGGVDEQYF. The CDR3 nucleotides are TGCGCCAGCAGCTTTGGGACTAGCGGGGGGGTCGACGAGCAGTACTTC.

This rearrangement joins TRBV7-8 to TRBJ2-5, with unresolved D. Germline-derived CDR1 and CDR2 are SGHVS and FQNEAQ. Deletions cut 1 base from V and 1 base from J, with 7 bases between. This CDR3 comprises 14 residues. CDR3 in DNA: TGTGCCAGCAGCTTAGTTGCTATCCAAGAGACCCAGTACTTC. This gives the protein CASSLVAIQETQYF.

This clone came up once. This chain joins TRBV6-6 and TRBJ2-7; TRBD1 matches at 7 bases. Trimming at V came to 5 bases and at J to 5 bases, leaving 12 bases not matched to a gene. This CDR3 is built from 15 residues. The germline V gene encodes CDR1 MNHNY and CDR2 SVGAGI (reference sequence). The CDR3 DNA reads as TGTGCCAGCAGTCTCGGAAACAGGGGCATCGACGAGCAGTACTTC. Its translation is CASSLGNRGIDEQYF.

The chain uses TRBV7-6 and TRBJ1-4; 8 nucleotides align to TRBD1. This CDR3 is built from 16 residues. CDR1 is SGHVS and CDR2 is FNYEAQ in the germline V gene. J lost 8 bases, V lost 3 bases, and 11 bases had no gene match. CDR3 bases: TGTGCCAGCAGCTTCGTAGGGGACAGGAGCGGGGAAAAACTGTTTTTT. Translated: CASSFVGDRSGEKLFF.

The CDR3 region is CASRGGLYGYTF. The CDR3 DNA follows: TGTGCCAGTAGAGGAGGGCTCTATGGCTACACCTTC. The genes are TRBV19 and TRBJ1-2, with D unresolved. The ends were cut back, 6 bases at V and 4 bases at J, with 9 bases in the middle. Germline CDR1 LNHDA, CDR2 SQIVND (reference sequence). The CDR3 is 12 residues long.

The chain carries TRBV2 and TRBJ1-1; a weak D match, TRBD1 (5 bases). CDR3 length: 12 residues. Germline V lookup: CDR1 SNHLY, CDR2 FYNNEI. V lost 5 bases and J 7 bases, leaving 11 bases between the germline ends. CDR3 loop: CASSQGPGEAFF. The DNA of the CDR3 is TGTGCCAGCAGTCAGGGTCCAGGTGAAGCTTTCTTT.

Worth noting for this clone: One end of the junction varies from germline; a read error may be responsible. The rearrangement uses TRBV6-2 or TRBV6-3 and TRBJ2-7, with TRBD2 as a possible D gene (6 bases). This CDR3 is built from 17 residues. The germline CDR1 and CDR2 sequences are MNHEY and SVGEGT. The CDR3 here is CASSHSQGVRGTYEQYF. The CDR3 DNA follows: TGTGCCAGCAGTCACTCCCAGGGCGTCCGGGGGACCTACGAGCAGTACTTC.

V gene TRBV30 combines with J gene TRBJ1-4; D might be TRBD1 (5 bases). V was cut by 5 bases and J by 5 bases, with 12 bases left in between. The germline CDR1 and CDR2 sequences are GTSNPN and SVGIG (reference sequence). The CDR3 is 13 amino acids. CDR3 nucleotide sequence: TGTGCCTGGGGACCCCGACAGAATGAAAAACTGTTTTTT. Amino acids: CAWGPRQNEKLFF.

The chain joins TRBV6-5 to TRBJ2-7; tentative D call: TRBD1 (6 bases). Germline CDR1 and CDR2: MNHEY and SVGAGI. The length of the CDR3 is 13 residues. Trimming cost V 6 bases and J 0 bases, with 9 bases left between them. CDR3 loop: CASRKTGSYEQYF. The CDR3 DNA sequence: TGTGCCAGCAGAAAGACAGGCTCCTACGAGCAGTACTTC.

The V call is TRBV12-3 or TRBV12-4, the J call TRBJ1-2, with unresolved D. V was cut by 8 bases and J by 2 bases, with 9 bases left in between. This CDR3 contains 12 residues. CDR3 in DNA: TGTGCCAGCTCTCCACAGAACTATGGCTACACCTTC. This gives the protein CASSPQNYGYTF.

The chain carries TRBV12-3 or TRBV12-4 and TRBJ1-3, with no clear D. The V gene lost 6 bases and the J gene lost 7 bases, with 7 bases spanning the gap. This CDR3 is built from 11 residues. As DNA, the CDR3 is TGTGCCAGCAGGCCCCGGAACACCATATATTTT. This translates into CASRPRNTIYF.

The chain recombines TRBV6-5 with TRBJ1-6, with D perhaps TRBD1 (6 bases). This CDR3 contains 15 residues. Germline CDR1 is MNHEY and CDR2 is SVGAGI. V dropped 7 bases and J dropped 3 bases, with 13 bases sitting between them. CDR3 sequence: CASTESTGYNSPLHF. CDR3 bases: TGTGCCAGCACCGAATCGACAGGCTATAATTCACCCCTCCACTTT.

The chain uses TRBV14 and TRBJ2-5, with 9 bases lining up with TRBD1. Unmatched junction bases numbered 5, after V lost 4 bases and J lost 5 bases. The germline gives CDR1 SGHDN, CDR2 FVKESK. CDR3 size: 14 residues. The CDR3 protein is CASSLNRGPETQYF. The CDR3, as DNA: TGTGCCAGCAGCCTAAACAGGGGGCCTGAGACCCAGTACTTC.

The V call is TRBV5-1, the J call TRBJ2-2; TRBD2 matches 7 bases. V was pared by 3 bases and J by 2 bases, with 13 bases of the junction left unmatched. The CDR3 runs to 18 residues. The germline CDR1 and CDR2 sequences are SGHRS and YFSETQ. The CDR3 DNA sequence: TGCGCCAGCAGCTCTCTATTCAGCGGGACGGCCAACACCGGGGAGCTGTTTTTT. Translating gives CASSSLFSGTANTGELFF.

As DNA, the CDR3 is TGTGCCAGCAGTACAAGAACCTACGAGCAGTACTTC. Residues: CASSTRTYEQYF. The chain has TRBV28 and TRBJ2-7; D gene uncertain. Trimming removed 5 bases from V and 2 bases from J, with 7 bases in between. Germline assignment: CDR1 MDHEN and CDR2 SYDVKM. CDR3 size: 12 residues. Full variable domain (rest looked up from reference TRBV28 and TRBJ2-7): DVKVTQSSRYLVKRTGEKVFLECVQDMDHENMFWYRQDPGLGLRLIYFSYDVKMKEKGDIPEGYSVSREKKERFSLILESASTNQTSMYLCASSTRTYEQYFGPGTRLTVT.

The chain carries TRBV9 and TRBJ2-7, with a weak D call TRBD1 (5 bases). CDR1 and CDR2 from the germline V gene are SGDLS and YYNGEE. The CDR3 contains 14 residues. The germline V and J ends were trimmed by 0 bases and 4 bases, with 11 bases remaining between them. The chain's CDR3 is CASSVEGAAYEQYF. The CDR3 DNA follows: TGTGCCAGCAGCGTAGAAGGGGCTGCGTACGAGCAGTACTTC.

V is TRBV4-3 and J is TRBJ1-2, with TRBD1 matching 7 bases. The CDR3 covers 15 residues. The junction had 4 bases not matched to a gene; V was cut back by 3 bases and J by 0 bases. The germline CDR1 and CDR2 sequences are LGHNA and YSLEER. The CDR3 is CASSHRTGPNYGYTF. CDR3 DNA: TGCGCCAGCAGCCACCGGACAGGACCTAACTATGGCTACACCTTC.